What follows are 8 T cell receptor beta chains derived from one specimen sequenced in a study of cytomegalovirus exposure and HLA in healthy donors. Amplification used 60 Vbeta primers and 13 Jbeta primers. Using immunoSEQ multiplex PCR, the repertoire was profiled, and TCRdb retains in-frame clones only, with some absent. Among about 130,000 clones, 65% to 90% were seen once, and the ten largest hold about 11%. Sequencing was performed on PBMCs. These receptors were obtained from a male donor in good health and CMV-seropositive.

The CDR3 is CASSFGGDTQYF. The CDR3 bases are TGTGCCAGCAGCTTCGGGGGGGATACGCAGTATTTT. This chain joins TRBV7-8 and TRBJ2-3, with 7 bases lining up with TRBD2. This CDR3 comprises 12 residues. V was pared by 3 bases and J by 6 bases, with 0 bases of the junction left unmatched. CDR1 SGHVS and CDR2 FQNEAQ come from the germline V gene.

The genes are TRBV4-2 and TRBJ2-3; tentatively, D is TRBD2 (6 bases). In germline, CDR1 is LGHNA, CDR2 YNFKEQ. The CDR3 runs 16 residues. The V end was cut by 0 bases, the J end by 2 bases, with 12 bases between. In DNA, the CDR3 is TGTGCCAGCAGCCAAGAGGTTGCGGGGTTCACAGATACGCAGTATTTT. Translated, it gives CASSQEVAGFTDTQYF.

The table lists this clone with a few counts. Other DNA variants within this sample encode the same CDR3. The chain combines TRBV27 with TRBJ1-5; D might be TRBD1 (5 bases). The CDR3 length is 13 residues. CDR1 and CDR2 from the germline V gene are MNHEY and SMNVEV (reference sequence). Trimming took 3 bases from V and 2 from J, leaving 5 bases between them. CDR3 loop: CASSFRGNQPQHF. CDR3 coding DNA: TGTGCCAGCAGTTTCAGGGGCAATCAGCCCCAGCATTTT.

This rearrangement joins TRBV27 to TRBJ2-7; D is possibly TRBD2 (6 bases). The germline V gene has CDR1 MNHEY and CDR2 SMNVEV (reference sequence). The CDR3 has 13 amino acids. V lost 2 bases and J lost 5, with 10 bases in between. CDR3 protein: CASSLAGRNEQYF. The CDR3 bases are TGTGCCAGCAGTTTAGCGGGACGGAACGAGCAGTACTTC.

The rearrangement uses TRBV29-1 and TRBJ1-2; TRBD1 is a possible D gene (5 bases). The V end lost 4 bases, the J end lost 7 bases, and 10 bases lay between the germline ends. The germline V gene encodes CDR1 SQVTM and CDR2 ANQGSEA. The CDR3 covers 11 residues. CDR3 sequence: CSVGGHGGYTF. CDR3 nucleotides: TGCAGCGTTGGCGGACACGGTGGCTACACCTTC. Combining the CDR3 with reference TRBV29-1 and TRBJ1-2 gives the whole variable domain SAVISQKPSRDICQRGTSLTIQCQVDSQVTMMFWYRQQPGQSLTLIATANQGSEATYESGFVIDKFPISRPNLTFSTLTVSNMSPEDSSIYLCSVGGHGGYTFGSGTRLTVV.

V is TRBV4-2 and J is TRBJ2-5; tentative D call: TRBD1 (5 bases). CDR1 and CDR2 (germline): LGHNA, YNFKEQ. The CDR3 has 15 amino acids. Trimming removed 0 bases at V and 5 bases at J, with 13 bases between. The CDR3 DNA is TGTGCCAGCAGCCAAGATTCGACCGCAGGGGAGACCCAGTACTTC. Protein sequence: CASSQDSTAGETQYF.

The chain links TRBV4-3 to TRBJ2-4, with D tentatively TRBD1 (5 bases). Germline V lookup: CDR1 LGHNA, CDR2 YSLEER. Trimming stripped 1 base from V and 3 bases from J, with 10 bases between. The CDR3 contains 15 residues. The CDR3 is CASSQVQGFKNIQYF. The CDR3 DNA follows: TGCGCCAGCAGCCAAGTGCAGGGATTCAAAAACATTCAGTACTTC.

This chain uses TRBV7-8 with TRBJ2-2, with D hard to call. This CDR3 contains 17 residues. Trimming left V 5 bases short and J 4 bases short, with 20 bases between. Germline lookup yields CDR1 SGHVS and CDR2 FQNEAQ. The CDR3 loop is CASSPLRKGRSTGELFF. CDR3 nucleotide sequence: TGTGCCAGCAGCCCCTTACGGAAAGGTCGGAGCACCGGGGAGCTGTTTTTT.